A single sample is the source of the 15 T cell receptor beta chains below, sequenced in a study of shared clonotypes between healthy human individuals. The assay was immunoSEQ multiplex PCR, and TCRdb's table has in-frame clones only and misses some. The sample has more than 900,000 clones, about 80% seen once. Material for sequencing was memory CD4+ T cells from PBMCs. Subset of the sample: CD45RA-negative fraction. All receptors come from a man younger than 35 in good health. Some clones in this sample may be carry-over from other donors' samples.

J is TRBJ1-1 and V is TRBV2; no clear D. Deletions cut 8 bases from V and 3 bases from J, with 19 bases between. This CDR3 has 15 residues. Germline V CDR1 and CDR2: SNHLY, FYNNEI. The CDR3 sequence: CASSAQVIADTEAFF. DNA of the CDR3: TGTGCCAGCTCGGCGCAGGTAATCGCGGACACTGAAGCTTTCTTT. Variable domain in full (rest from reference TRBV2 and TRBJ1-1): EPEVTQTPSHQVTQMGQEVILRCVPISNHLYFYWYRQILGQKVEFLVSFYNNEISEKSEIFDDQFSVERPDGSNFTLKIRSTKLEDSAMYFCASSAQVIADTEAFFGQGTRLTVV.

This clone was detected only once. The genes are TRBV9 and TRBJ2-1; a weak D match, TRBD1 (5 bases). The V gene lost 1 base and the J gene lost 4 bases, with 9 bases spanning the gap. This CDR3 comprises 14 residues. CDR1 is SGDLS, CDR2 YYNGEE, per germline. CDR3 sequence: CASSVRAGYNEQFF. The CDR3, as DNA: TGTGCCAGCAGCGTAAGGGCAGGGTACAATGAGCAGTTCTTC.

This rearrangement joins TRBV6-6 to TRBJ1-2; D not certain. Trimming left V 2 bases short and J 8 bases short, with 15 bases between. The CDR3 covers 14 residues. CDR1 is MNHNY and CDR2 is SVGAGI in the germline V gene (reference sequence). The CDR3 DNA is TGTGCCAGCAGTTACCCGGACGGGGTGAGGGGCTACACCTTC. It specifies CASSYPDGVRGYTF.

The chain links TRBV5-1 to TRBJ2-6, with D possibly being TRBD2 (5 bases). The V gene's germline CDR1 is SGHRS and CDR2 YFSETQ. V gave up 4 bases and J gave up 6 bases, with 14 bases separating them. This CDR3 has 15 residues. The CDR3 DNA sequence: TGCGCCAGCAGCCCGCGGGCAGCGGAGGCCAACGTCCTGACTTTC. This gives the protein CASSPRAAEANVLTF.

The chain combines TRBV28 with TRBJ1-6; D is uncertain. Trimming took off 5 bases at V and 8 bases at J, with 7 bases between the two ends. The length of the CDR3 is 12 residues. Germline loops: CDR1 MDHEN, CDR2 SYDVKM. CDR3 bases: TGTGCCAGCAGTCCTAGGGATTCACCCCTCCACTTT. It yields the protein CASSPRDSPLHF.

This chain uses TRBV11-2 with TRBJ2-3, with D possibly being TRBD1 (5 bases). There are 15 residues in the CDR3. V shed 2 bases and J shed 4 bases, with 13 bases lying between them. Germline CDR1 is SGHAT and CDR2 is FQNNGV. CDR3 bases: TGTGCCAGCAGCTTAATGGCAGGGTATCCAGATACGCAGTATTTT. This sequence encodes CASSLMAGYPDTQYF.

This clone was observed a single time. V is TRBV5-1 and J is TRBJ2-5, with 9 bases aligning to TRBD1. The V gene's germline CDR1 is SGHRS and CDR2 YFSETQ. This CDR3 is 13 amino acids long. V gave up 7 bases and J gave up 2 bases; unmatched junction bases: 3. CDR3 residues: CASGGTGQETQYF. The CDR3 region has the DNA TGCGCCAGCGGTGGGACAGGGCAAGAGACCCAGTACTTC. Full variable domain (missing parts from reference TRBV5-1 and TRBJ2-5): KAGVTQTPRYLIKTRGQQVTLSCSPISGHRSVSWYQQTPGQGLQFLFEYFSETQRNKGNFPGRFSGRQFSNSRSEMNVSTLELGDSALYLCASGGTGQETQYFGPGTRLLVL.

The chain joins TRBV5-1 to TRBJ1-2; tentative D call: TRBD1 (6 bases). The CDR3 extends over 14 amino acids. Trimming removed 4 bases at V and 4 bases at J, with 14 bases between. CDR1 and CDR2 from the germline V gene are SGHRS and YFSETQ. In nucleotides, the CDR3 is TGCGCCAGCAGCGACCCGGGGGGGGCCTATGGCTACACCTTC. Translating gives CASSDPGGAYGYTF. The full variable domain, completed using reference TRBV5-1 and TRBJ1-2, is KAGVTQTPRYLIKTRGQQVTLSCSPISGHRSVSWYQQTPGQGLQFLFEYFSETQRNKGNFPGRFSGRQFSNSRSEMNVSTLELGDSALYLCASSDPGGAYGYTFGSGTRLTVV.

This chain connects TRBV5-6 to TRBJ2-1, with 9 positions matching TRBD2. CDR1 SGHDT and CDR2 YYEEEE come from the germline V gene. This CDR3 is built from 15 residues. With 0 bases clipped from V and 9 bases from J, the junction kept 7 bases outside the gene matches. CDR3 sequence (DNA): TGTGCCAGCAGCTTGGGACTAGCGGTTGGGGGTGAGCAGTTCTTC. Encoded protein: CASSLGLAVGGEQFF. Full variable domain (rest looked up from reference TRBV5-6 and TRBJ2-1): DAGVTQSPTHLIKTRGQQVTLRCSPKSGHDTVSWYQQALGQGPQFIFQYYEEEERQRGNFPDRFSGHQFPNYSSELNVNALLLGDSALYLCASSLGLAVGGEQFFGPGTRLTVL.

This chain joins TRBV5-1 and TRBJ2-3, with TRBD2 identical over 9 bases. The CDR3 sequence is 17 residues long. V lost 0 bases and J lost 4; bases outside the gene matches: 9. The germline V gene has CDR1 SGHRS and CDR2 YFSETQ. The CDR3 loop reads CASSLAGTSNAPDTQYF. In DNA, the CDR3 is TGCGCCAGCAGCTTGGCCGGGACTAGCAATGCTCCAGATACGCAGTATTTT.

The gene calls are TRBV19 and TRBJ2-3, with 8 bases fitting TRBD1. CDR3 length: 15 residues. V was pared by 9 bases and J by 0 bases, with 8 bases of the junction left unmatched. Germline loops: CDR1 LNHDA, CDR2 SQIVND (reference sequence). DNA of the CDR3: TGTGCCAGCTCCGACAGGGGACAAAGCACAGATACGCAGTATTTT. It yields the protein CASSDRGQSTDTQYF.

J is TRBJ2-3 and V is TRBV28, with D uncertain. Germline assignment: CDR1 MDHEN and CDR2 SYDVKM. The V end was cut by 3 bases, the J end by 3 bases, with 16 bases between. The CDR3 contains 16 residues. The CDR3 here is CASSFSSVGATDTQYF. The CDR3 DNA reads TGTGCCAGCAGTTTTTCGTCCGTAGGCGCTACAGATACGCAGTATTTT.

The chain uses TRBV5-1 and TRBJ2-3; D may be TRBD2 (6 bases). The CDR3 totals 15 residues. The V gene's germline CDR1 is SGHRS and CDR2 YFSETQ. The germline V and J ends were trimmed by 9 bases and 5 bases, with 22 bases remaining between them. In DNA, the CDR3 is TGCGCCACTCGCCCGGACCTCCTCGGGGGAGATACGCAGTATTTT. It is translated as CATRPDLLGGDTQYF. The full variable domain, its missing parts supplied by reference TRBV5-1 and TRBJ2-3, is KAGVTQTPRYLIKTRGQQVTLSCSPISGHRSVSWYQQTPGQGLQFLFEYFSETQRNKGNFPGRFSGRQFSNSRSEMNVSTLELGDSALYLCATRPDLLGGDTQYFGPGTRLTVL.

The chain couples TRBV19 to TRBJ2-2; D unclear. The germline V gene encodes CDR1 LNHDA and CDR2 SQIVND (reference sequence). The CDR3 contains 15 residues. The germline V and J ends were trimmed by 6 bases and 4 bases, with 15 bases remaining between them. Here the CDR3 DNA reads TGTGCCAGTAGCCCCACCGACGGATCCACCGGGGAGCTGTTTTTT. It yields the protein CASSPTDGSTGELFF.

The V call is TRBV18, the J call TRBJ1-1; 7 bases map to TRBD1. Per the germline V gene, CDR1 is KGHSH and CDR2 is LQKENI. This CDR3 is built from 15 residues. The V and J ends lost 3 bases and 0 bases, in that order; junction bases with no gene match: 4. The CDR3 sequence: CASSPDRVMNTEAFF. The CDR3 region has the DNA TGTGCCAGCTCACCCGACAGGGTGATGAACACTGAAGCTTTCTTT. Full variable domain (missing parts from reference TRBV18 and TRBJ1-1): NAGVMQNPRHLVRRRGQEARLRCSPMKGHSHVYWYRQLPEEGLKFMVYLQKENIIDESGMPKERFSAEFPKEGPSILRIQQVVRGDSAAYFCASSPDRVMNTEAFFGQGTRLTVV.